This TCR beta chain was sequenced in a study of beta chain features in type 1 diabetes. The germline gives CDR1 LGHNA, CDR2 YSLEER. After removal of 4 bases from V and 0 bases from J, the junction contained 6 bases not matched to a gene. This CDR3 is built from 16 residues. This clone has only a few counts. The antigen remains undetermined. Study findings and constraints: For Type 1 diabetes patients, all four CD4+ subsets carried TCRB CDR3s that were moderately but significantly shorter. Since sequencing was performed on cDNA, cells with high TCR expression could be over-represented.

cDNA synthesis used the whole RNA isolate, giving expressed TCRB sequences. Using immunoSEQ multiplex PCR, the repertoire was profiled, and TCRdb retains in-frame clones only, with some absent. The table lists about 140,000 clones, 6.9% of them singletons. The origin of this receptor is a young woman in good health. The sequenced sample was central memory CD4+ T cells from blood. The genes are TRBV4-3 and TRBJ2-1, with 7 positions matching TRBD2. In nucleotides, the CDR3 is TGCGCCAGCAGCCGACATTCTAGCGGCTCCTACAATGAGCAGTTCTTC. Amino acid sequence: CASSRHSSGSYNEQFF.